The rows below give T cell receptor beta chains drawn from one sample of a study of T cells in localized non-small cell lung cancer. TCRdb's table, derived via immunoSEQ multiplex PCR, lists solely in-frame clones and lacks some. The sample has over 30,000 clones; around 90% are singletons. The source material was peripheral blood mononuclear cells, sampled before any cancer treatment. The receptors here all came from a man aged 40-75 years with stage III lung adenocarcinoma. Both conserved end residues are part of each CDR3. Fields, in order: V gene, J gene, CDR3 protein.

v_call: TRBV7-2; j_call: TRBJ2-1; cdr3_aa: CASSLISDSNNEQFF
v_call: TRBV7-2; j_call: TRBJ2-2; cdr3_aa: CASSPTPGTGGAGGELFF
v_call: TRBV4-3; j_call: TRBJ2-2; cdr3_aa: CASSQDRVTGELFF
v_call: TRBV7-3; j_call: TRBJ2-1; cdr3_aa: CASSPGTGGRNEQFF
v_call: TRBV14; j_call: TRBJ2-2; cdr3_aa: CASSLRGHGELFF
v_call: TRBV29-1; j_call: TRBJ2-1; cdr3_aa: CSAISPAGALNEQFF
v_call: TRBV9; j_call: TRBJ2-1; cdr3_aa: CASTTDYNEQFF
v_call: TRBV5-6; j_call: TRBJ2-5; cdr3_aa: CASSLGVGAWETQYF
v_call: TRBV7-3; j_call: TRBJ1-3; cdr3_aa: CASSLISRGGNTIYF
v_call: TRBV28; j_call: TRBJ2-5; cdr3_aa: CASSPTMGLYGAQYF
v_call: TRBV28; j_call: TRBJ1-2; cdr3_aa: CASSSGGPPGYTF
v_call: TRBV14; j_call: TRBJ1-2; cdr3_aa: CASSLRTAASSYGYTF
v_call: TRBV2; j_call: TRBJ2-1; cdr3_aa: CASSERGITQFF
v_call: TRBV5-4; j_call: TRBJ1-2; cdr3_aa: CASSLTGGRYGYTF
v_call: TRBV7-9; j_call: TRBJ1-3; cdr3_aa: CASSIRLSAGNTIYF
v_call: TRBV5-1; j_call: TRBJ2-7; cdr3_aa: CASSQWANYEQYF
v_call: TRBV12-5; j_call: TRBJ2-1; cdr3_aa: CASGLESFTGAIYNEQFF
v_call: TRBV5-6; j_call: TRBJ1-1; cdr3_aa: CASRPRDRGFTEAFF
v_call: TRBV19; j_call: TRBJ2-3; cdr3_aa: CASSISGAPTDTQYF
v_call: TRBV6-1; j_call: TRBJ2-3; cdr3_aa: CASSGGLAGLVTDTQYF
v_call: TRBV19; j_call: TRBJ2-5; cdr3_aa: CASSTRTGPETQYF
v_call: TRBV4-2; j_call: TRBJ1-2; cdr3_aa: CASSPGTDVNYGYTF
v_call: TRBV13; j_call: TRBJ2-7; cdr3_aa: CASSSILGYEQYF
v_call: TRBV7-9; j_call: TRBJ2-2; cdr3_aa: CASRKSGENTGELFF
v_call: TRBV11-3; j_call: TRBJ2-5; cdr3_aa: CASSLGQETQYF
v_call: TRBV10-3; j_call: TRBJ1-2; cdr3_aa: CASSGPAKGYYGYTF
v_call: TRBV15; j_call: TRBJ2-1; cdr3_aa: CATSREGPIPNNEQFF
v_call: TRBV5-1; j_call: TRBJ2-3; cdr3_aa: CASSLAGNTQYF
v_call: TRBV14; j_call: TRBJ1-6; cdr3_aa: CASSQGYTARTGGYNSPLHF
v_call: TRBV9; j_call: TRBJ2-2; cdr3_aa: CASSVDAETNTGELFF
v_call: TRBV18; j_call: TRBJ1-5; cdr3_aa: CASSQGLQGNQPQHF
v_call: TRBV5-1; j_call: TRBJ1-3; cdr3_aa: CASSWTRNSGNTIYF
v_call: TRBV6-1; j_call: TRBJ1-2; cdr3_aa: CASGHLRQRDGYTF
v_call: TRBV14; j_call: TRBJ2-4; cdr3_aa: CASSQFEGVAKNIQYF
v_call: TRBV6-5; j_call: TRBJ1-1; cdr3_aa: CASSYRGMNTEAFF
v_call: TRBV6-4; j_call: TRBJ2-2; cdr3_aa: CASSRNGGTGELFF
v_call: TRBV15; j_call: TRBJ2-2; cdr3_aa: CATSRAGTATGELFF
v_call: TRBV10-3; j_call: TRBJ1-1; cdr3_aa: CAISERPRAGPWVTEAFF
v_call: TRBV21-1; j_call: TRBJ1-3; cdr3_aa: CASSKFGPRRNTIYF
v_call: TRBV2; j_call: TRBJ1-1; cdr3_aa: CASRTTEMNTEAFF
v_call: TRBV23-1; j_call: TRBJ1-4; cdr3_aa: CASSRPQDGKILGQGPQIEKLFF
v_call: TRBV2; j_call: TRBJ1-2; cdr3_aa: CASSEGIANYGYTF
v_call: TRBV11-2; j_call: TRBJ2-7; cdr3_aa: CASSLRGGNTYEQYF
v_call: TRBV19; j_call: TRBJ1-3; cdr3_aa: CASRGTGTPSGNTIYF
v_call: TRBV11-2; j_call: TRBJ1-5; cdr3_aa: CASSLDIVQPQHF
v_call: TRBV5-6; j_call: TRBJ2-5; cdr3_aa: CASSFLQGGETQYF
v_call: TRBV7-2; j_call: TRBJ1-3; cdr3_aa: CASSLGVGNTIYF
v_call: TRBV7-2; j_call: TRBJ2-5; cdr3_aa: CASSEQARPIQETQYF
v_call: TRBV7-9; j_call: TRBJ2-5; cdr3_aa: CASSLVLGQQQETQYF
v_call: TRBV7-2; j_call: TRBJ2-7; cdr3_aa: CASSLSGQETYEQYF
v_call: TRBV5-1; j_call: TRBJ1-2; cdr3_aa: CASSLEGGATNGYTF